This TCR beta chain was obtained from a study of regulatory T cells in long-lasting Graves disease. The time point here: newly diagnosed GD, antithyroid drugs for less than 3 months. RNA from PBMCs was the source of the TCR library. Study-level results: Persistent disease was characterized by preferential usage of TRBV28, TRBJ1-2 and TRBJ2-5.

The TCR beta library used iRepertoire HTBI primers with Arm-PCR amplification of CDR3. MiXCR was run by TCRdb on the multiplex PCR reads, yielding one entry per CDR3 protein. This sample has roughly 520,000 distinct CDR3 sequences, with around 12% found just once. This clonotype was counted ten times or more. The antigen remains unidentified. The germline CDR1 and CDR2 sequences are SGHVS and FQNEAQ. With 1 base clipped from V and 2 bases from J, the junction kept 0 bases outside the gene matches. The CDR3 contains 16 residues. Another study also made use of these data, one on T cells in Graves' hyperthyroidism and ophthalmopathy.

The chain carries TRBV7-8 and TRBJ2-1; the match to TRBD2 covers 12 bases. This material consisted of peripheral blood mononuclear cells (PBMCs), taken at new diagnosis, from a patient treated with antithyroid drugs. The TCR sequence derives from a woman in her twenties or thirties with Graves disease. The CDR3 nucleotides are TGTGCCAGCAGCTTAGGGACTAGCGGGACCTACAATGAGCAGTTCTTC. Translation gives CASSLGTSGTYNEQFF.